Shown below are 11 T cell receptor beta chains from a single sample sequenced in a study of CD8+CD57+ T cells in acquired aplastic anemia (dated by TCRdb to 2017 to 2018). Instrument on record: Illumina HiSeq 2000. TCR beta VDJ combination and CDR3 sequence profiling used genomic DNA as the template. Starting from the raw public reads, TCRdb applied fastp trimming at Q25, assembled clones with MiXCR and retained in-frame beta chains. CDR3 protein duplicates are merged, each entry listing the most common genes and DNA. This sample gives 200,000 to 250,000 distinct CDR3 sequences in total; 60% to 65% of them show up just once. The top ten clonotypes cover 25% to 35% of the sample. Sequences were obtained from sorted CD4+, CD8+, or CD8+CD57+ T cells (not recorded which) from PBMCs. The origin of the receptors is a human donor in good health.

The chain combines TRBV9 with TRBJ2-5; TRBD1 matches at 7 bases. Germline V lookup: CDR1 SGDLS, CDR2 YYNGEE. This CDR3 spans 13 amino acids. The V and J ends lost 3 bases and 4 bases, in that order; junction bases with no gene match: 3. DNA of the CDR3: TGTGCCAGCAGCGCTTGGACAGGAGAGACCCAGTACTTC. Protein sequence: CASSAWTGETQYF.

This clonotype occurred many times. Because the CDR3's place on the DNA is in doubt, the DNA is left out and the CDR3 is given as listed by TCRdb. V usage is TRBV9 and J usage is TRBJ2-1; no check of the table's D call, TRBD2, against the DNA was made. Germline CDR1 and CDR2: SGDLS and YYNGEE. The CDR3 is 12 residues long, ends included. The CDR3 sequence: CASSVGSGAEFF.

This clonotype was seen just once. One end of the junction is discordant with germline, which a read error may explain. The CDR3 region is CSVPYDRGNTEAFF. CDR3 sequence (DNA): TGCAGCGTTCCCTACGACAGGGGAAACACTGAGGCTTTCTTT. This rearrangement joins TRBV29-1 to TRBJ1-1; TRBD1 matches at 8 bases. This CDR3 contains 14 residues. The germline gives CDR1 SQVTM, CDR2 ANQGSEA.

A single count supports this clonotype. The V call is TRBV20-1, the J call TRBJ1-4, with D uncertain. Germline V gene lookup returns CDR1 DFQATT and CDR2 SNEGSKA (reference sequence). The CDR3 is 14 amino acids. The ends were cut back, 5 bases at V and 16 bases at J, with 26 bases in the middle. The CDR3 bases are TGCAGTGCTTCTCAACTACAGTCTAATGAAAAGCCGTTTTTT. Translation: CSASQLQSNEKPFF.

The chain employs TRBV12-3 or TRBV12-4 and TRBJ2-1, with 9 bases that match TRBD1. The CDR3 is 16 residues long. Losses at the gene ends were 6 bases for V and 5 bases for J; bases not matched to a gene: 11. Written as DNA, the CDR3 is TGTGCCAGCAGGATGGGACAGGGCTGGAGGAACAATGAGCAGTTCTTC. It encodes CASRMGQGWRNNEQFF.

The chain uses TRBV7-3 and TRBJ1-4, with 9 bases fitting TRBD1. The V segment lost 4 bases and the J segment 7 bases; nucleotides outside the gene matches: 4. This CDR3 is built from 14 residues. The germline gives CDR1 SGHTA, CDR2 FQGTGA. The CDR3 DNA reads as TGTGCCAGCAGCTCGACAGGGGGGGTTGAAAAACTGTTTTTT. As protein: CASSSTGGVEKLFF.

Comment on this clonotype: Given a much more abundant clone one base away, this may be a read error. This chain links TRBV7-6 with TRBJ2-7; tentatively, D is TRBD1 (6 bases). The ends were cut back, 5 bases at V and 6 bases at J, with 11 bases in the middle. The germline V gene has CDR1 SGHVS and CDR2 FNYEAQ. This CDR3 is 12 amino acids long. This CDR3 reads CASSPGQSEQYF. CDR3 sequence (DNA): TGTGCCAGCAGCCCTGGACAGAGCGAGCAGTACTTC.

The rearrangement links TRBV2 to TRBJ2-1; 7 bases line up with TRBD2. This CDR3 comprises 13 residues. V lost 7 bases to trimming and J lost 3 bases; unmatched junction nucleotides: 3. The germline gives CDR1 SNHLY, CDR2 FYNNEI. CDR3 in amino acids: CASKAGDYNEQFF. The DNA of the CDR3 is TGTGCCAGCAAGGCGGGAGACTACAATGAGCAGTTCTTC. The variable domain in full, completed from reference TRBV2 and TRBJ2-1, reads EPEVTQTPSHQVTQMGQEVILRCVPISNHLYFYWYRQILGQKVEFLVSFYNNEISEKSEIFDDQFSVERPDGSNFTLKIRSTKLEDSAMYFCASKAGDYNEQFFGPGTRLTVL.

The V and J genes are TRBV7-3 and TRBJ1-1; a weak D match, TRBD1 (6 bases). From germline, CDR1 is SGHTA and CDR2 FQGTGA. V shed 2 bases and J shed 3 bases, with 13 bases lying between them. CDR3 length: 15 amino acids. The CDR3 protein is CASSLAPGAHTEAFF. The CDR3 DNA reads TGTGCCAGCAGCTTAGCCCCGGGGGCCCACACTGAAGCTTTCTTT.

The table lists this clonotype with a count of one. CDR3 sequence: CASNHLNSNQPQHF. CDR3 sequence (DNA): TGTGCCAGTAACCATCTTAATAGCAATCAGCCCCAGCATTTT. V usage is TRBV19 and J usage is TRBJ1-5; D remains ambiguous. The CDR3 length is 14 residues. The V gene's germline CDR1 is LNHDA and CDR2 SQIVND (reference sequence). V lost 7 bases and J 0 bases, leaving 10 bases between the germline ends.

This rearrangement joins TRBV7-9 to TRBJ1-2; D remains unclear. V was trimmed by 5 bases and J by 3 bases, leaving 13 bases between them. Germline CDR1 and CDR2: SEHNR and FQNEAQ (reference sequence). The CDR3 consists of 14 residues. Here the CDR3 DNA reads TGTGCCAGCAGCCCCCCGGGCGGGGACTATGGCTACACCTTC. Translation gives CASSPPGGDYGYTF.